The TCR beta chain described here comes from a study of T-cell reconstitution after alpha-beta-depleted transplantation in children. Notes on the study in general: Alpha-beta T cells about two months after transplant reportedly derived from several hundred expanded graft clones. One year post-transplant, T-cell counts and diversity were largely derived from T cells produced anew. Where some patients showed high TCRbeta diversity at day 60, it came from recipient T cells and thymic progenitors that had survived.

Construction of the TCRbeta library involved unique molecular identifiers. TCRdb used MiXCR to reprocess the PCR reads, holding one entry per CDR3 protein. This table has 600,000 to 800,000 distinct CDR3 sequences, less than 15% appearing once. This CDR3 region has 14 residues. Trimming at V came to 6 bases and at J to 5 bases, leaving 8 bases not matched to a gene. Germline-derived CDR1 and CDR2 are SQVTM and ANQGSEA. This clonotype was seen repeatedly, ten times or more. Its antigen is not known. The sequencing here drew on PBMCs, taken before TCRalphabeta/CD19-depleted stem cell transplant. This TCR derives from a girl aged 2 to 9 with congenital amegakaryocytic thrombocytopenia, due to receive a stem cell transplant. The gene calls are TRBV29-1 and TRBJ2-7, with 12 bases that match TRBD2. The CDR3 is CSVALRLAGDEQYF. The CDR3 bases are TGCAGCGTAGCGCTAAGACTAGCGGGAGACGAGCAGTACTTC.